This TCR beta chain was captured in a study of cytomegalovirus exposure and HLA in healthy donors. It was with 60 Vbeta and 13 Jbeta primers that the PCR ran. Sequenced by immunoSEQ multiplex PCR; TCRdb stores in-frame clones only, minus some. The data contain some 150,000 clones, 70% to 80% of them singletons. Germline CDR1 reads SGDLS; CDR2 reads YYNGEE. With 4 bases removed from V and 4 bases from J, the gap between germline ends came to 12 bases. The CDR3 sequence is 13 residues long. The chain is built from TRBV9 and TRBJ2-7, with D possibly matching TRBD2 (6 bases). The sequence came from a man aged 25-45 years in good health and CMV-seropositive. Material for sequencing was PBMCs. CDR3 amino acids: CASSPRLVYEQYF. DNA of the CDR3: TGTGCCAGCAGCCCACGACTAGTTTACGAGCAGTACTTC. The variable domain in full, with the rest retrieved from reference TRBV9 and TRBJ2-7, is DSGVTQTPKHLITATGQRVTLRCSPRSGDLSVYWYQQSLDQGLQFLIQYYNGEERAKGNILERFSAQQFPDLHSELNLSSLELGDSALYFCASSPRLVYEQYFGPGTRLTVT.